A selection of T cell receptor beta chains follows, all from one sample in a study of neoadjuvant anti-PD-1 for oral cavity cancer. TCRdb keeps only in-frame clones here, not all; method: immunoSEQ multiplex PCR. This sample yields 14,000 or so clones, of which about 59% are seen a single time; less than 3% belongs to the top ten. The input for sequencing was PBMCs, taken before nivolumab (anti-PD-1) treatment. The receptors here all came from a person between 40 and 80 years old with oral cavity squamous cell carcinoma. CDR3s leave out the opening cysteine and the closing phenylalanine or tryptophan. The order of the fields is J gene, V gene, CDR3 protein.

TRBJ2-2 | TRBV18 | ASSKPGTGARIGELF
TRBJ1-3 | TRBV2 | ASSRLGQISGNTIY
TRBJ2-7 | TRBV7-8 | ASSFGGSSYEQY
TRBJ1-1 | TRBV7-9 | ASSLEGAMNTEAF
TRBJ1-2 | TRBV14 | ASSQVPRGYGYT
TRBJ2-7 | TRBV2 | ASRILAGAIAYEQY
TRBJ2-3 | TRBV5-1 | ASSLGGTAADTQY
TRBJ1-2 | TRBV21-1 | ASSKGRRVNGYT
TRBJ2-7 | TRBV7-3 | ASSWTGSYEQY
TRBJ1-1 | TRBV19 | ASSSQGFGVTEAF
TRBJ1-2 | TRBV30 | AWRAAWGQGNYGYT
TRBJ2-7 | TRBV30 | ASGHSYEQY
TRBJ1-1 | TRBV5-6 | ASSLSWEGDTNTEAF
TRBJ2-7 | TRBV28 | ASSLAYEQY
TRBJ1-2 | TRBV5-6 | ASSLSGAAQGYT
TRBJ1-5 | TRBV21-1 | ASSGTDGYQPQH
TRBJ1-1 | TRBV5-6 | ASSIGTDPLNTEAF
TRBJ2-1 | TRBV7-7 | ASSLGPTSSYNEQF
TRBJ1-1 | TRBV4-1 | ASSLRQGAFSEAF
TRBJ2-7 | TRBV4-1 | ASSPSPLAGTRKY
TRBJ2-7 | TRBV28 | ASSFLYTDRGESYEQY
TRBJ1-2 | TRBV28 | ASSQGQNYGYT
TRBJ2-1 | TRBV11-2 | ASSRLAGTYNEQF
TRBJ1-2 | TRBV9 | ASGRDSSNYGYT
TRBJ1-1 | TRBV5-6 | ASSLAAGGLFGTEAF
TRBJ2-3 | TRBV11-3 | ASSLGTGGTDTQY
TRBJ2-5 | TRBV30 | AWRHRNLETQY
TRBJ2-7 | TRBV7-2 | ASSFNRGYEQY
TRBJ1-2 | TRBV2 | ASSQGNRLEFLGYT
TRBJ2-3 | TRBV7-3 | ASSLTNLDTQY
TRBJ2-1 | TRBV5-1 | ASSPQAGEAYNEQF
TRBJ1-1 | TRBV5-1 | ASSFPGANTEAF
TRBJ2-1 | TRBV5-1 | ASSVQGLAGGSSYNEQF
TRBJ2-3 | TRBV6-5 | ASSYTRGSTDTQY
TRBJ2-2 | TRBV6-5 | ASRRHGTGELF
TRBJ2-7 | TRBV6-5 | ASSYSTGAYEQY
TRBJ2-1 | TRBV13 | ASSLGTGGHNEQF
TRBJ2-3 | TRBV7-8 | ASGQGASGGTDTQY